A selection of T cell receptor beta chains follows, all from one sample in a study of T cell repertoires in cytomegalovirus infection. TCRdb analysed the reads with MiXCR anew, one entry per CDR3 protein. This sample carries under 200,000 distinct CDR3 sequences, more than 9% of them seen once, and the ten largest clones take about 4.6%. Sequences were obtained from PBMCs. The receptors were gathered from a human donor in good health (CMV status not recorded). Some clones in this sample may be carry-over from other donors' samples. The CDR3 runs from the conserved cysteine through the conserved F or W. D genes are given only for firm matches. Rows give clone size only sometimes, using once, few, many, or a class for an expanded clone.

V gene: TRBV7-6
D gene: TRBD1
J gene: TRBJ1-3
clone size: few
CDR3 protein: CASTGTEPSGNTIYF
CDR3 DNA: TGTGCCAGCACAGGGACAGAACCCTCTGGAAACACCATATATTTT

V gene: TRBV12-3/TRBV12-4
D gene: TRBD2
J gene: TRBJ2-3
clone size: -
CDR3 protein: CASSSYWTSGGDTDTQYF
CDR3 DNA: TGTGCCAGCAGTTCCTACTGGACTAGCGGGGGGGACACAGATACGCAGTATTTT

V gene: TRBV7-2
D gene: TRBD2
J gene: TRBJ2-7
clone size: many
CDR3 protein: CASSLGLAGLSYEQYF
CDR3 DNA: TGTGCCAGCAGCCTCGGACTAGCGGGGCTCTCCTACGAGCAGTACTTC

V gene: TRBV28
D gene: -
J gene: TRBJ1-2
clone size: few
CDR3 protein: CASVGHYGYTF
CDR3 DNA: TGTGCAAGCGTAGGCCACTATGGCTACACCTTC

V gene: TRBV20-1
D gene: TRBD2
J gene: TRBJ2-7
clone size: few
CDR3 protein: CSASGTSDYEQYF
CDR3 DNA: TGCAGTGCATCCGGGACTAGCGACTACGAGCAGTACTTC

V gene: TRBV7-9
D gene: -
J gene: TRBJ1-2
clone size: few
CDR3 protein: CASSSGSGIPNYGYTF
CDR3 DNA: TGTGCCAGCAGCTCGGGTTCGGGAATCCCTAACTATGGCTACACCTTC

V gene: TRBV20-1
D gene: -
J gene: TRBJ2-1
clone size: many
CDR3 protein: CSAREQGRSSYNEQFF
CDR3 DNA: TGCAGTGCTAGAGAACAAGGCCGGAGCTCCTACAATGAGCAGTTCTTC

V gene: TRBV7-9
D gene: -
J gene: TRBJ2-5
clone size: many
CDR3 protein: CASSNSGTQYF
CDR3 DNA: TGTGCCAGCAGCAACTCTGGGACCCAGTACTTC

V gene: TRBV5-4
D gene: TRBD2
J gene: TRBJ2-7
clone size: few
CDR3 protein: CASSSRTSGVTYEQYF
CDR3 DNA: TGTGCCAGCAGCTCAAGGACTAGCGGGGTAACCTACGAGCAGTACTTC

V gene: TRBV6-1
D gene: -
J gene: TRBJ2-7
clone size: many
CDR3 protein: CASSELEEGNHEQYF
CDR3 DNA: TGTGCCAGCAGTGAACTGGAGGAGGGGAATCACGAGCAGTACTTC

V gene: TRBV20-1
D gene: TRBD1
J gene: TRBJ2-7
clone size: many
CDR3 protein: CSARDFRQGAYEQYF
CDR3 DNA: TGCAGTGCTAGAGATTTTCGGCAGGGGGCTTACGAGCAGTACTTC

V gene: TRBV7-2
D gene: -
J gene: TRBJ1-1
clone size: many
CDR3 protein: CASSQTEGTEAFF
CDR3 DNA: TGTGCCAGCAGCCAGACAGAGGGGACTGAAGCTTTCTTT

V gene: TRBV28
D gene: TRBD1
J gene: TRBJ2-7
clone size: -
CDR3 protein: CATEDRGNYEQYF
CDR3 DNA: TGTGCCACCGAAGACAGGGGCAACTACGAGCAGTACTTC

V gene: TRBV12-3/TRBV12-4
D gene: -
J gene: TRBJ2-2
clone size: many
CDR3 protein: CASSFGFAGELFF
CDR3 DNA: TGTGCCAGCAGTTTTGGTTTTGCCGGGGAGCTGTTTTTT

V gene: TRBV7-3
D gene: TRBD2
J gene: TRBJ2-1
clone size: -
CDR3 protein: CASSSLAGVYNEQFF
CDR3 DNA: TGTGCCAGCAGCTCTCTAGCGGGAGTCTACAATGAGCAGTTCTTC

V gene: TRBV7-2
D gene: -
J gene: TRBJ1-4
clone size: many
CDR3 protein: CASSLEVGFEKLFF
CDR3 DNA: TGTGCCAGCAGCTTAGAAGTCGGGTTTGAAAAACTGTTTTTT

V gene: TRBV7-2
D gene: -
J gene: TRBJ1-1
clone size: many
CDR3 protein: CASSLYLSSNTEAFF
CDR3 DNA: TGTGCCAGCAGCCTCTACCTGTCGTCGAACACTGAAGCTTTCTTT

V gene: TRBV11-3
D gene: -
J gene: TRBJ2-1
clone size: many
CDR3 protein: CASSTGPGPLDNEQFF
CDR3 DNA: TGTGCCAGCAGCACCGGTCCAGGGCCCTTAGACAATGAGCAGTTCTTC

V gene: TRBV19
D gene: -
J gene: TRBJ2-5
clone size: many
CDR3 protein: CASSPRGYKETQYF
CDR3 DNA: TGTGCCAGTAGCCCCCGTGGGTACAAAGAGACCCAGTACTTC

V gene: TRBV18
D gene: -
J gene: TRBJ2-1
clone size: -
CDR3 protein: CASSPIRGVYNEQFF
CDR3 DNA: TGTGCCAGCTCACCAATTCGGGGAGTCTACAATGAGCAGTTCTTC

V gene: TRBV6-1
D gene: -
J gene: TRBJ1-5
clone size: many
CDR3 protein: CASSEVGISNQPQHF
CDR3 DNA: TGTGCCAGCAGTGAAGTAGGGATTAGCAATCAGCCCCAGCATTTT

V gene: TRBV7-2
D gene: -
J gene: TRBJ1-4
clone size: many
CDR3 protein: CASSSISGTAATNEKLFF
CDR3 DNA: TGTGCCAGCAGCTCAATTTCCGGGACTGCTGCAACTAATGAAAAACTGTTTTTT

V gene: TRBV20-1
D gene: TRBD1
J gene: TRBJ2-7
clone size: few
CDR3 protein: CSADRVVPYEQYF
CDR3 DNA: TGCAGTGCTGACAGGGTCGTACCCTACGAGCAGTACTTC

V gene: TRBV29-1
D gene: TRBD2
J gene: TRBJ2-1
clone size: many
CDR3 protein: CSVASGGAGEQFF
CDR3 DNA: TGCAGCGTTGCTAGCGGGGGGGCCGGTGAGCAGTTCTTC

V gene: TRBV30
D gene: TRBD1
J gene: TRBJ1-3
clone size: many
CDR3 protein: CASGTGGNTIYF
CDR3 DNA: TGTGCCTCCGGGACAGGAGGAAACACCATATATTTT

V gene: TRBV6-1
D gene: TRBD2
J gene: TRBJ2-5
clone size: few
CDR3 protein: CASRTSAETQYF
CDR3 DNA: TGTGCCAGCAGGACTAGCGCAGAGACCCAGTACTTC

V gene: TRBV4-3
D gene: -
J gene: TRBJ1-1
clone size: many
CDR3 protein: CASSQEAGNTEAFF
CDR3 DNA: TGCGCCAGCAGCCAAGAGGCGGGGAACACTGAAGCTTTCTTT

V gene: TRBV28
D gene: TRBD2
J gene: TRBJ2-7
clone size: many
CDR3 protein: CASSSPTSGSYEQYF
CDR3 DNA: TGTGCCAGCAGCTCCCCCACTAGCGGGAGCTACGAGCAGTACTTC

V gene: TRBV7-8
D gene: -
J gene: TRBJ2-4
clone size: many
CDR3 protein: CASSLEGRAVDLAKNIQYF
CDR3 DNA: TGTGCCAGCAGCTTAGAAGGACGGGCTGTCGACCTAGCCAAAAACATTCAGTACTTC